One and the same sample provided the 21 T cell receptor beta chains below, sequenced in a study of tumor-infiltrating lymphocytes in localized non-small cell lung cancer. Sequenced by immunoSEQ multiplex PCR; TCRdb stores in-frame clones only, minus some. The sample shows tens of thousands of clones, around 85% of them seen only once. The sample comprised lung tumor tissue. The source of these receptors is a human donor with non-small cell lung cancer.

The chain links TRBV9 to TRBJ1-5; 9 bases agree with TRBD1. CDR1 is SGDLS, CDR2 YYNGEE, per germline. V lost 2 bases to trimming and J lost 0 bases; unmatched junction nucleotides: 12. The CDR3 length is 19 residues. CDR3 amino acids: CASSVDPGQGTYSNQPQHF. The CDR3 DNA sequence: TGTGCCAGCAGCGTCGACCCGGGACAGGGAACATATAGCAATCAGCCCCAGCATTTT.

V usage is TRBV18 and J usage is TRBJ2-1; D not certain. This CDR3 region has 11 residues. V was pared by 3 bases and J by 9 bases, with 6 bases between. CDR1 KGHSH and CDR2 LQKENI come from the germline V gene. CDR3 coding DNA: TGTGCCAGCTCACCTAAGATTGAGCAGTTCTTC. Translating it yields CASSPKIEQFF.

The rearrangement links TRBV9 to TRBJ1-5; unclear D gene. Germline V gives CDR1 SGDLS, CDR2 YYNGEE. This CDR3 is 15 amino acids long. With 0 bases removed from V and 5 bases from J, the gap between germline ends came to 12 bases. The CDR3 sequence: CASSVDGSEYQPQHF. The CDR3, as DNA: TGTGCCAGCAGCGTAGACGGTAGTGAATATCAGCCCCAGCATTTT.

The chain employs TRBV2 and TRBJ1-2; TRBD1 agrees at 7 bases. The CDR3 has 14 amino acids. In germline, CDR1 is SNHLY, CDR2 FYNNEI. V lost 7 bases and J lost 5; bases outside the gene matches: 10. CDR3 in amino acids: CASKGGQAGYGYTF. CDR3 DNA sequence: TGTGCCAGCAAGGGAGGACAGGCGGGGTATGGCTACACCTTC.

CDR3 in amino acids: CAWGDRLSSGNTIYF. The DNA for the CDR3 is TGTGCCTGGGGGGACAGGCTCTCCTCTGGAAACACCATATATTTT. V usage is TRBV30 and J usage is TRBJ1-3; 8 bases agree with TRBD1. This CDR3 is 15 amino acids long. With 5 bases clipped from V and 0 bases from J, the junction kept 6 bases outside the gene matches. Germline V lookup: CDR1 GTSNPN, CDR2 SVGIG (reference sequence).

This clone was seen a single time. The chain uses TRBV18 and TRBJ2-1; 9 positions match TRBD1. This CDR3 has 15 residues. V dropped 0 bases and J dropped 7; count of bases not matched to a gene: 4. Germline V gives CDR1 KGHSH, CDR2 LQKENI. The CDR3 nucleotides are TGTGCCAGCTCACCACCTTTGGGACAGGGTAATGAGCAGTTCTTC. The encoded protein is CASSPPLGQGNEQFF.

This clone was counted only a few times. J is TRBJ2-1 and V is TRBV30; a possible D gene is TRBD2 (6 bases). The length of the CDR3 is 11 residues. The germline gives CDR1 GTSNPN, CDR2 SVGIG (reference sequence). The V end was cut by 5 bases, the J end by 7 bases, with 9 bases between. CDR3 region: CAWGGLNEQFF. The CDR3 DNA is TGTGCCTGGGGGGGGTTAAATGAGCAGTTCTTC.

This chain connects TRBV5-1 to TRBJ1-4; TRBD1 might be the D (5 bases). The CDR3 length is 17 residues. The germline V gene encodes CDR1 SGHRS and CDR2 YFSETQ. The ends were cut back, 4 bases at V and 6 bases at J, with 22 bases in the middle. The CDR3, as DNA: TGCGCCAGCAGCCTAATCCCCCCCGGGACCTCAGATGAAAAACTGTTTTTT. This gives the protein CASSLIPPGTSDEKLFF.

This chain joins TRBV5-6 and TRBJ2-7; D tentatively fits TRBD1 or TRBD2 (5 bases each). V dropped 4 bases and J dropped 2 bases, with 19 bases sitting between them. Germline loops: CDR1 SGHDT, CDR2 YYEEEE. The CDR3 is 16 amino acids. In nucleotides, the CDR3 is TGTGCCAGCAGCGTCCCCTATGTTGAGGGGCCCTACGAGCAGTACTTC. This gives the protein CASSVPYVEGPYEQYF.

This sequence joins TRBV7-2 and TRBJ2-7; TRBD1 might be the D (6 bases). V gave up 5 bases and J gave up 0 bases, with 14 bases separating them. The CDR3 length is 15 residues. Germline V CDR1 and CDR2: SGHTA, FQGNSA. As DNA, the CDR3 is TGTGCCAGCAGCCCACAGACAGGAGTCTCCTACGAGCAGTACTTC. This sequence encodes CASSPQTGVSYEQYF.

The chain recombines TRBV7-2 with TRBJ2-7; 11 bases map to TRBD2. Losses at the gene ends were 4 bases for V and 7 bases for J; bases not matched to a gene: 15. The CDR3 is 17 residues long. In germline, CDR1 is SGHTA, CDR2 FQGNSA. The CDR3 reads CASSSRLAGYFMGEQYF. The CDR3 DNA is TGTGCCAGCAGCTCACGACTAGCGGGGTATTTCATGGGTGAGCAGTACTTC.

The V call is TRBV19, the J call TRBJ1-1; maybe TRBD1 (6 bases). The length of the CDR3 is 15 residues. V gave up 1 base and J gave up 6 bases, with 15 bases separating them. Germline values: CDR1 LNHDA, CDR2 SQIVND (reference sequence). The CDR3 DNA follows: TGTGCCAGTAGTATAGGAGTGGGTGCAGGGGCTGAAGCTTTCTTT. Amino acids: CASSIGVGAGAEAFF.

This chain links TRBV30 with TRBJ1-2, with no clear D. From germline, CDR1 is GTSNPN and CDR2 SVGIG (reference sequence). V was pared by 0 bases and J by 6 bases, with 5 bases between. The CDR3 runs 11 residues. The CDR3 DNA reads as TGTGCCTGGAGTGTAATCCATGGCTACACCTTC. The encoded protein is CAWSVIHGYTF.

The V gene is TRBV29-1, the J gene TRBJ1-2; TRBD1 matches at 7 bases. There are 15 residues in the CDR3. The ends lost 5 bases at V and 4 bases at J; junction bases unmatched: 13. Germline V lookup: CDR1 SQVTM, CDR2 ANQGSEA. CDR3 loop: CSVIGGPTDIYGYTF. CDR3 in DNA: TGCAGCGTTATAGGGGGCCCAACCGACATCTATGGCTACACCTTC.

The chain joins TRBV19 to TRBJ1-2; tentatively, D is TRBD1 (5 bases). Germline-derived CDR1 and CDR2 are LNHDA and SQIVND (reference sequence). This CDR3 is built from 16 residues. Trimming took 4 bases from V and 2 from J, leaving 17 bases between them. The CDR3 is CASSNVRGGGNYGYTF. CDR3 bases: TGTGCCAGTAGTAATGTTCGGGGCGGCGGGAACTATGGCTACACCTTC.

The CDR3 bases are TGTGCCGGATCGCCCTCTAGAGGAGAGACCCAGTACTTC. This gives the protein CAGSPSRGETQYF. V is TRBV7-2 and J is TRBJ2-5; no definite D call. Germline V gene lookup returns CDR1 SGHTA and CDR2 FQGNSA. The CDR3 sequence is 13 residues long. Trimming took 11 bases from V and 4 from J, leaving 17 bases between them. The full variable domain, in which reference TRBV7-2 and TRBJ2-5 provide the parts outside the CDR3, is GAGVSQSPSNKVTEKGKDVELRCDPISGHTALYWYRQSLGQGLEFLIYFQGNSAPDKSGLPSDRFSAERTGGSVSTLTIQRTQQEDSAVYLCAGSPSRGETQYFGPGTRLLVL.

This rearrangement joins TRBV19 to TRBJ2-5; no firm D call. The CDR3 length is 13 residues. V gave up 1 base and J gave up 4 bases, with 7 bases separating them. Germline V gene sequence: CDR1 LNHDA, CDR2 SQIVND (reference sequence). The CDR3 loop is CASSIGYGETQYF. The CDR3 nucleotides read TGTGCCAGTAGTATAGGGTATGGAGAGACCCAGTACTTC.

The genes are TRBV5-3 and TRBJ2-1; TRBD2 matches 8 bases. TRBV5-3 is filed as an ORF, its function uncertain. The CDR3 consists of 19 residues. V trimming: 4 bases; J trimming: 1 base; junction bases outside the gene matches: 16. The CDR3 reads CARSGGLLSGESSYNEQFF. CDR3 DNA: TGTGCCAGAAGCGGCGGTTTACTTAGCGGGGAATCGTCCTACAATGAGCAGTTCTTC.

CDR3 loop: CASIPRQGRGAFF. Written as DNA, the CDR3 is TGTGCCAGTATCCCCAGACAGGGTCGTGGTGCTTTCTTT. This chain uses TRBV19 with TRBJ1-1, with 7 bases lining up with TRBD1. Unmatched junction bases numbered 13, after V lost 7 bases and J lost 11 bases. Germline V lookup: CDR1 LNHDA, CDR2 SQIVND (reference sequence). CDR3 length: 13 amino acids.

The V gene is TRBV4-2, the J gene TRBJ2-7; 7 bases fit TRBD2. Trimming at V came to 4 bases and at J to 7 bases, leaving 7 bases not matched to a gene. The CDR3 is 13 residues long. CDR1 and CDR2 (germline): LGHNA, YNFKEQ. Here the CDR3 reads CASSLGTTGEQYF. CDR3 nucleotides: TGTGCCAGCAGCCTCGGGACTACGGGAGAGCAGTACTTC.

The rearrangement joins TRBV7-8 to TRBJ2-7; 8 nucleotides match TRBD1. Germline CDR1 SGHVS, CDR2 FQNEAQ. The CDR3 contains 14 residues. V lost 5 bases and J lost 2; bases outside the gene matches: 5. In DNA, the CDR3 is TGTGCCAGCAGCAGACAGGGGTCCGCCTACGAGCAGTACTTC. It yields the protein CASSRQGSAYEQYF.